The rows below give T cell receptor beta chains drawn from one sample of a study of blood T cell repertoires in COVID-19. Here immunoSEQ multiplex PCR was the method, and the copy in TCRdb shows in-frame clones only, minus some. The table records about 140,000 clones, about 82% of them present only once. The sequenced sample consisted of peripheral blood. The source is a man between 50 and 59 years old with acute or convalescent COVID-19. CDR3s include the opening cysteine and the closing phenylalanine or tryptophan. D genes are given only for firm matches. The listing skips clone size in some rows; elsewhere it reads once, few, many or a size class.

NA TRBJ1-2 NA TRBV29-1 CSIAGGQGGYTF TGCAGCATCGCGGGGGGGCAAGGTGGCTACACCTTC
NA TRBJ2-2 once TRBV6-5 CASTRGPSGELFF TGTGCCAGCACGAGAGGGCCTAGCGGGGAGCTGTTTTTT
NA TRBJ1-5 NA TRBV28 CAGGEGRQPQHF TGTGCCGGGGGGGAGGGCCGTCAGCCCCAGCATTTT
TRBD2 TRBJ2-5 NA TRBV5-5 CASTSQWAGEETQYF TGTGCCAGCACCTCTCAGTGGGCGGGGGAAGAGACCCAGTACTTC
NA TRBJ2-1 NA TRBV11-2 CASSSPRGARMQFF TGTGCCAGCAGCTCTCCTCGGGGGGCTAGAATGCAATTCTTC
NA TRBJ2-7 NA TRBV30 CAWSRGISYEQYF TGTGCCTGGAGCCGGGGGATATCCTACGAGCAGTACTTC
TRBD1 TRBJ2-2 NA TRBV6-5 CASRTDRANTGELFF TGTGCCAGCAGAACGGACAGGGCGAACACCGGGGAGCTGTTTTTT
TRBD1 TRBJ2-1 once TRBV5-1 CASSLEGRGPNEQFF TGCGCCAGCAGCTTGGAAGGCAGGGGGCCTAATGAGCAGTTCTTC
TRBD1 TRBJ1-4 once TRBV28 CASSLPQGANEKLFF TGTGCCAGCAGTTTACCCCAGGGGGCAAATGAAAAACTGTTTTTT
TRBD2 TRBJ2-1 NA TRBV11-2 CASRESLAGSSYNEQFF TGTGCCAGCAGAGAAAGTTTAGCGGGGAGCTCCTACAATGAGCAGTTCTTC
NA TRBJ1-5 NA TRBV4-1 CASGNAGPQHF TGCGCCAGCGGCAACGCGGGGCCCCAGCATTTT
NA TRBJ1-4 NA TRBV4-1 CASSQVAGAAEKLFF TGCGCCAGCAGCCAAGTTGCAGGGGCGGCGGAAAAACTGTTTTTT
NA TRBJ1-1 NA TRBV20-1 CSASQKMNTEAFF TGCAGTGCTAGTCAGAAAATGAACACTGAAGCTTTCTTT
TRBD1 TRBJ1-1 NA TRBV4-1 CASSHSPGQRAFF TGCGCCAGCAGCCACTCGCCGGGACAGAGAGCTTTCTTT
TRBD2 TRBJ2-5 NA TRBV5-4 CASSLSGGQETQYF TGTGCCAGCAGCCTAAGCGGGGGCCAAGAGACCCAGTACTTC
NA TRBJ1-1 NA TRBV6-2/TRBV6-3 CASSYQGREAFF TGTGCCAGCAGTTACCAGGGGCGCGAAGCTTTCTTT
TRBD1 TRBJ1-1 few TRBV5-1 CASSPVGQGGRTEAFF TGCGCCAGCAGCCCGGTGGGACAGGGGGGAAGGACTGAAGCTTTCTTT
NA TRBJ1-2 NA TRBV5-4 CASSLTESYGYTF TGTGCCAGCAGCTTGACAGAGAGCTATGGCTACACCTTC
TRBD1 TRBJ2-7 NA TRBV4-2 CASSQEAGGISYEQYF TGTGCCAGCAGCCAAGAGGCAGGGGGCATATCCTACGAGCAGTACTTC
NA TRBJ2-1 NA TRBV11-2 CASSFPFPYNEQFF TGTGCCAGCAGCTTCCCCTTCCCGTACAATGAGCAGTTCTTC
NA TRBJ1-1 NA TRBV15 CATSNYSMNTEAFF TGTGCCACCAGTAACTACTCCATGAACACTGAAGCTTTCTTT